These T cell receptor beta chains were read from a single sample in a study of CD8+CD57+ T cells in acquired aplastic anemia. MiXCR was run by TCRdb on the reads, yielding one entry per CDR3 protein. The table records some 140,000 distinct CDR3 sequences, about 48% of them present only once. The sequencing sample was made of sorted CD4+, CD8+, or CD8+CD57+ T cells (not recorded which) from PBMCs. Receptors were obtained from a human donor with aplastic anemia. Each CDR3 is given with its conserved first and last residue. D genes are given only for firm matches. A clone size is listed for some rows: how often the clone was seen (once, few, many), or a class if it is expanded.

d_call j_call v_call clone_size cdr3_aa cdr3_nt
TRBD2 TRBJ2-7 TRBV7-6 many CASSPSGGAKVGEQYF TGTGCCAGCAGCCCGAGCGGGGGGGCCAAAGTTGGCGAGCAGTACTTC
NA TRBJ2-1 TRBV15 few CATSRGGNYNEQFF TGTGCCACCAGCAGAGGCGGAAATTACAATGAGCAGTTCTTC
NA TRBJ1-1 TRBV7-9 many CASSLPRTNTEAFF TGTGCCAGCAGCTTACCCCGGACGAACACTGAAGCTTTCTTT
NA TRBJ1-5 TRBV6-5 once CASSSLDRANQPQHF TGTGCCAGCAGTTCCCTGGACAGAGCCAATCAGCCCCAGCATTTT
NA TRBJ2-3 TRBV10-3 NA CAISESWGSTDTQYF TGTGCCATCAGTGAGTCGTGGGGTAGCACAGATACGCAGTATTTT
TRBD2 TRBJ2-3 TRBV20-1 NA CSADTSGRAVRTQYF TGCAGTGCTGACACGAGCGGGAGGGCCGTTCGTACGCAGTATTTT
NA TRBJ2-1 TRBV4-2 NA CASSQDTSMSSYSEQFF TGTGCCAGCAGCCAAGATACGTCTATGAGCTCCTACAGTGAGCAGTTCTTC
NA TRBJ2-7 TRBV7-9 NA CASSPVYEQYF TGTGCCAGCAGTCCCGTGTACGAGCAGTACTTC
NA TRBJ1-3 TRBV9 NA CASSVESSGNTIYF TGTGCCAGCAGCGTAGAGAGCTCTGGAAACACCATATATTTT
TRBD1 TRBJ2-1 TRBV19 NA CASSVDRGYNEQFF TGTGCCAGTAGTGTAGACAGGGGCTACAATGAGCAGTTCTTC
TRBD1 TRBJ2-6 TRBV6-5 few CASSYSLTGGRFSGANVLTF TGTGCCAGCAGTTACTCCCTGACAGGGGGACGATTCTCTGGGGCCAACGTCCTGACTTTC
TRBD2 TRBJ2-7 TRBV7-8 NA CASSLVASGREQYF TGTGCCAGCAGCTTAGTTGCTAGCGGGAGGGAGCAGTACTTC
TRBD1 TRBJ2-7 TRBV7-9 many CASSYGTGYSEQYF TGTGCCAGCAGCTACGGGACAGGGTACAGCGAGCAGTACTTC
TRBD1 TRBJ1-6 TRBV7-8 many CASSLVARGSDSPLHF TGTGCCAGCAGCTTAGTGGCCAGGGGGTCGGATTCACCCCTCCACTTT
TRBD2 TRBJ2-1 TRBV24-1 NA CATSDASGSWFINEQFF TGTGCCACCAGTGATGCTAGCGGGAGCTGGTTTATAAATGAGCAGTTCTTC
NA TRBJ1-3 TRBV10-1 NA CASSVGTSGNTIYF TGCGCCAGCAGTGTGGGGACCTCTGGAAACACCATATATTTT